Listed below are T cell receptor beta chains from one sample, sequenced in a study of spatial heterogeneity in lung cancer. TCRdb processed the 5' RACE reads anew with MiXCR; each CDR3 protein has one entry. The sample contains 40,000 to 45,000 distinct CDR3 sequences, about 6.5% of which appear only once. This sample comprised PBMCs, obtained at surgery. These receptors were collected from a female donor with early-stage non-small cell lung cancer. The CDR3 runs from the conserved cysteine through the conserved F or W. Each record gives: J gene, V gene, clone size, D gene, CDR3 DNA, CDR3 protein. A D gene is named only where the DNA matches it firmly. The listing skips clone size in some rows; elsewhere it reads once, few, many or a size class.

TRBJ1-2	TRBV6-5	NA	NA	TGTGCCAGCCGGATTCCAGGGGTAGCCTATGGCTACACCTTC	CASRIPGVAYGYTF
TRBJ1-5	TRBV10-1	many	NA	TGCGCCAGCAGTGAGGGGCCGAGGGGTAATCAGCCCCAGCATTTT	CASSEGPRGNQPQHF
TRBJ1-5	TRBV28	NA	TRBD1	TGTGCCAGCAGCCCGCCAGGGGGTAGGTCCCCCCAGCATTTT	CASSPPGGRSPQHF
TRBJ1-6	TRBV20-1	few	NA	TGCAGTTCCCGCCGCGGGGGTGGTTCACCCCTCCACTTT	CSSRRGGGSPLHF
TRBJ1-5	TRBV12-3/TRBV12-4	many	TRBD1	TGTGCCAGCAGTCTCGGACAGGGTAATCAGCCCCAGCATTTT	CASSLGQGNQPQHF
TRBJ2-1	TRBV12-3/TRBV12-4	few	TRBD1	TGTGCCAGCAGTTTAAGCCGCGGGACAGGGGCCAAGAATGAGCAGTTCTTC	CASSLSRGTGAKNEQFF
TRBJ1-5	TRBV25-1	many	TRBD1	TGTGCCAGCAGTGAATATAACAGGGGTCAGCCCCAGCATTTT	CASSEYNRGQPQHF
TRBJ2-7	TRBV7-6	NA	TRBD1	TGTGCCAGCAGCTTAGGACCGGGACAGTCCTTCGAGCAGTACTTC	CASSLGPGQSFEQYF
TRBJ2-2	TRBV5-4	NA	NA	TGTGCCAGCAGCTCGGGTCGATCGAGCTCCGGGGAGCTGTTTTTT	CASSSGRSSSGELFF
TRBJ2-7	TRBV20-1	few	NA	TGCAGTGCTAGAGATTCGAGGGGTGCATCCTACGAGCAGTACTTC	CSARDSRGASYEQYF
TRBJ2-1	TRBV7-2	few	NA	TGTGCCAGCAGCTACCCGGTGGGGGGATACTACAATGAGCAGTTCTTC	CASSYPVGGYYNEQFF
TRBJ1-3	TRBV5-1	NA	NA	TGCGCCAGCAGCTCGGGGGACGTCTCTGGAAACACCATATATTTT	CASSSGDVSGNTIYF
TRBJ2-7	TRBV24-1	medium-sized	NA	TGTGCCACCAGTGGCGGCCCCGCCTACGAGCAGTACTTC	CATSGGPAYEQYF
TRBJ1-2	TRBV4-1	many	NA	TGCGCCAGCACCAACCAGGGGTACTATGGCTACACCTTC	CASTNQGYYGYTF
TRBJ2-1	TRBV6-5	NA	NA	TGTGCCAGCAGTTACTCAGACAGCCGCAATGAGCAGTTCTTC	CASSYSDSRNEQFF
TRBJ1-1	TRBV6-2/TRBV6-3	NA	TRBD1	TGTGCCATTGGGACAGCGAACACTGAAGCTTTCTTT	CAIGTANTEAFF
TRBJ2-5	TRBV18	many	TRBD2	TGTGCCAGCTCACCGACTAGCGGGGAAGAGACCCAGTACTTC	CASSPTSGEETQYF
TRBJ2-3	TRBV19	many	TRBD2	TGTGCCACCACTGTCTGGAGCGGGGGCCTAGATACGCAGTATTTT	CATTVWSGGLDTQYF
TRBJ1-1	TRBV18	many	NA	TGTGCCAGCTCCCACGGACACAACACTGAAGCTTTCTTT	CASSHGHNTEAFF
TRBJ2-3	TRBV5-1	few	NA	TGCGCCAGCAGCTTAGCCCTAGACTCAGATACGCAGTATTTT	CASSLALDSDTQYF
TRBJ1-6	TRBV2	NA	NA	TGTGCCAGCAGTGTGGTATCTTCTAATTCACCCCTCCACTTT	CASSVVSSNSPLHF
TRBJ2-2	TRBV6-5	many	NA	TGTGCCAGCAGTTACATGGGGCGGGTACTCGGGGAGCTGTTTTTT	CASSYMGRVLGELFF
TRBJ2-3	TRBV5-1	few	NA	TGCGCCAGCAGCCCGGGACGGCCAGCGACAGATACGCAGTATTTT	CASSPGRPATDTQYF
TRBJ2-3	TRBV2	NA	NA	TGTGCCAGCAGTGAAGATGCAGCGACAGATACGCAGTATTTT	CASSEDAATDTQYF
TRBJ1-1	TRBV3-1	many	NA	TGTGCCAGCAGCCAAGCAGGTGTGGAAGCTTTCTTT	CASSQAGVEAFF
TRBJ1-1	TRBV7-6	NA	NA	TGTGCCAGCAGCCCGGGACACCCGAACACTGAAGCTTTCTTT	CASSPGHPNTEAFF
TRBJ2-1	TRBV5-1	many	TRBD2	TGCGCCAGCAGCCTACAGCCTGCTAGCGGGGGTCGCTCCTACAATGAGCAGTTCTTC	CASSLQPASGGRSYNEQFF
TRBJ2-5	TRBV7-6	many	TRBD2	TGTGCCAGCAGCTTTTCCGGAGGAGCGGGGGGAGAGACCCAGTACTTC	CASSFSGGAGGETQYF
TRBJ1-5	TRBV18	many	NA	TGTGCCAGCTCACCCTCCGGAGAGCAGCCCCAGCATTTT	CASSPSGEQPQHF
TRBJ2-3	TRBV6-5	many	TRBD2	TGTGCCAGCGGATGGACTAGCGGGGACACAGATACGCAGTATTTT	CASGWTSGDTDTQYF
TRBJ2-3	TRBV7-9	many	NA	TGTGCCAGCAGCCACGGGGGTAGCACAGATACGCAGTATTTT	CASSHGGSTDTQYF
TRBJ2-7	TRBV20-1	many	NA	TGCAGTGCCAACCAACGGGGCGGGATCGTTTCCTACGAGCAGTACTTC	CSANQRGGIVSYEQYF
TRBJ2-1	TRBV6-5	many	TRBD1	TGTGCCAGCAGTTACTCGCAGGACAGGGTATATGAGCAGTTCTTC	CASSYSQDRVYEQFF
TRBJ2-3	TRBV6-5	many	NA	TGTGCCAGCAGTTCCCCCACAGATACGCAGTATTTT	CASSSPTDTQYF
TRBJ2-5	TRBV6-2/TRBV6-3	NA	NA	TGTGCCAGCAGTTACTCGAAAGTTCTGTGGACCCAGTACTTC	CASSYSKVLWTQYF
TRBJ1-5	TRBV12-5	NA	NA	TGTGCTAGTGGTTTGGACGAGCAGCCCCAGCATTTT	CASGLDEQPQHF
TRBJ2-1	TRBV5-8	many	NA	TGTGCCAGCACCGCGAGACCGTCCTCCTACAATGAGCAGTTCTTC	CASTARPSSYNEQFF
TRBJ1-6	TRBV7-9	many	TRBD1	TGTGCCAGCAGCTCTGACAGGGGAGTGAATTCACCCCTCCACTTT	CASSSDRGVNSPLHF
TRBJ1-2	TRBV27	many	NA	TGTGCCAGCGCGGTTAGTGGGGGTAGTAGTTCGGGCTACACCTTC	CASAVSGGSSSGYTF
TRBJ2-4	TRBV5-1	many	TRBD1	TGCGCCAGCAGCCCGGGGCGACAGGGAGACATTCAGTACTTC	CASSPGRQGDIQYF
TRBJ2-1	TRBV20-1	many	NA	TGCAGTGCTAGAGACCTACGGAATGAGTTCTTC	CSARDLRNEFF
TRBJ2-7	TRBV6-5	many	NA	TGTGCCAGCGCCGGGGACATGACCTACGAGCAGTACTTC	CASAGDMTYEQYF
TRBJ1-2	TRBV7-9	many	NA	TGTGCCAGCAGCGCGGACCGGTATGGCTACACCTTC	CASSADRYGYTF
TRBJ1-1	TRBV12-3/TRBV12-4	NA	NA	TGTGCCAGCAGAGTCGACTGGAACACTGAAGCTTTCTTT	CASRVDWNTEAFF
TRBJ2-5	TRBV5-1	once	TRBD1	TGCGCCAGCAGCCCGGGACAGCAAGAGACCCAGTACTTC	CASSPGQQETQYF
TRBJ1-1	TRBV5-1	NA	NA	TGCGCCAGCAGCGTGAACGGAGAGGGTAAAGCTGTCTTT	CASSVNGEGKAVF
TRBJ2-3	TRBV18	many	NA	TGTGCCAGCTCACCTACCGGGGGAATCACAGATACGCAGTATTTT	CASSPTGGITDTQYF
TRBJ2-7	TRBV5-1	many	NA	TGCGCCAGCAGCTGGGGGGACAGCTCCTACGAGCAGTACTTC	CASSWGDSSYEQYF
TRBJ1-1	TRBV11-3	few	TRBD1	TGTGCCAGCAGCCCTTCACAGGGGGCGCGAACTGAAGCTTTCTTT	CASSPSQGARTEAFF
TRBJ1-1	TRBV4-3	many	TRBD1	TGCGCCAGCAGCCAAGAAGTGGGGACAGGGGGGGACACTGAAGCTTTCTTT	CASSQEVGTGGDTEAFF